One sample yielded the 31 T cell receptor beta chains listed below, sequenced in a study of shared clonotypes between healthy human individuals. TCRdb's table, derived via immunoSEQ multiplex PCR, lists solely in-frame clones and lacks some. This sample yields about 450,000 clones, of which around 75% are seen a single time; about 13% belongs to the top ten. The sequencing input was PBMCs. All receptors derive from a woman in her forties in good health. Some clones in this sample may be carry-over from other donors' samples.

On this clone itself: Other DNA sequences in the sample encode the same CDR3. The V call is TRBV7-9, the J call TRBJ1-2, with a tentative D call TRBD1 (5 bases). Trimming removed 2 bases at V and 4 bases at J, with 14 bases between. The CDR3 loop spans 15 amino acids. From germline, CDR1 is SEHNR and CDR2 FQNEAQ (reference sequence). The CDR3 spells CASSLSGTEVYGYTF. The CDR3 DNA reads TGTGCCAGCAGCTTAAGCGGGACGGAGGTCTATGGCTACACCTTC. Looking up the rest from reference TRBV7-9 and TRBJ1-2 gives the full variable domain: DTGVSQNPRHKITKRGQNVTFRCDPISEHNRLYWYRQTLGQGPEFLTYFQNEAQLEKSRLLSDRFSAERPKGSFSTLEIQRTEQGDSAMYLCASSLSGTEVYGYTFGSGTRLTVV.

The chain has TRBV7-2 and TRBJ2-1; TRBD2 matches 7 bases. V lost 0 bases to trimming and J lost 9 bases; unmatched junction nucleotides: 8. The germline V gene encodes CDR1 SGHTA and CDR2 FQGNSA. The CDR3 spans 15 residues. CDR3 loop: CASSLARTGGREQFF. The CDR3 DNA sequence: TGTGCCAGCAGCTTAGCTCGGACGGGAGGTCGTGAGCAGTTCTTC.

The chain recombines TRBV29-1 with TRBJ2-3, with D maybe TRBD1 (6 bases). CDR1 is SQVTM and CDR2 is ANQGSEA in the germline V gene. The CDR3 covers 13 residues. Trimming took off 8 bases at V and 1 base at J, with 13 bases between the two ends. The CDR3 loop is CSLLKGGTDTQYF. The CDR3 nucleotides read TGCAGCTTGTTGAAGGGGGGCACAGATACGCAGTATTTT.

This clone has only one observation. CDR3: CACQKDRYTEAFF. The CDR3 nucleotides are TGTGCCTGCCAAAAGGACCGATACACTGAAGCTTTCTTT. V usage is TRBV30 and J usage is TRBJ1-1, with D uncertain. This CDR3 has 13 residues. Germline V gene sequence: CDR1 GTSNPN, CDR2 SVGIG (reference sequence). The germline V and J ends were trimmed by 6 bases and 3 bases, with 14 bases remaining between them.

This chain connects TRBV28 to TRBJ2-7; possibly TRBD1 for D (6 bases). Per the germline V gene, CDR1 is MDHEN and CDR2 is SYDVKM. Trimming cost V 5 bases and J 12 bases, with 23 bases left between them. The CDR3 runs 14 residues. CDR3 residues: CASSPDPDSGRSYF. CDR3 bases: TGTGCCAGCAGTCCCGACCCGGACAGCGGTCGTTCGTACTTC.

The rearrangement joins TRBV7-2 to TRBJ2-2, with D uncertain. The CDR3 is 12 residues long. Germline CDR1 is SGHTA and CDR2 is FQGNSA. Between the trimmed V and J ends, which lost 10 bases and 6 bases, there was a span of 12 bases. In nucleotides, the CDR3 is TGTGCCACGGGCAGGTTCGCCGGGGAGCTGTTTTTT. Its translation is CATGRFAGELFF.

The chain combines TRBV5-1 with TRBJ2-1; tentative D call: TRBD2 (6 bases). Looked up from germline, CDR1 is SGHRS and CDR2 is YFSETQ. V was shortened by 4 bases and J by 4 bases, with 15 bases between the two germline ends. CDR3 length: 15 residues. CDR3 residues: CASSANSGLYNEQFF. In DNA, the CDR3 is TGCGCCAGCAGCGCCAATAGCGGTCTATACAATGAGCAGTTCTTC.

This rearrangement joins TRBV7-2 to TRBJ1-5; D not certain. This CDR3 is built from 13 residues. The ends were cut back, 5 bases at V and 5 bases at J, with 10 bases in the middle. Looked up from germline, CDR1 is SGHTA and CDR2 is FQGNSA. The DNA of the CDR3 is TGTGCCAGCAGCCCCGATAGGGATCAGCCCCAGCATTTT. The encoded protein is CASSPDRDQPQHF.

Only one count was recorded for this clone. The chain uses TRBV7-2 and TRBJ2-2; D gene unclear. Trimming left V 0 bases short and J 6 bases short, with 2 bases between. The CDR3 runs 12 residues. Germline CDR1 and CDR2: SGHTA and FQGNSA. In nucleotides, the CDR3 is TGTGCCAGCAGCTTAGCTTCCGGGGAGCTGTTTTTT. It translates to CASSLASGELFF.

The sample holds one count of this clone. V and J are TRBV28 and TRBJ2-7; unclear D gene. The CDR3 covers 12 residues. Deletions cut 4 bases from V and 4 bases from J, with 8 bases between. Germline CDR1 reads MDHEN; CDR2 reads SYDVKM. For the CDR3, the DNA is TGTGCCAGCAGTTCGGTTGGGTACGAGCAGTACTTC. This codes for CASSSVGYEQYF.

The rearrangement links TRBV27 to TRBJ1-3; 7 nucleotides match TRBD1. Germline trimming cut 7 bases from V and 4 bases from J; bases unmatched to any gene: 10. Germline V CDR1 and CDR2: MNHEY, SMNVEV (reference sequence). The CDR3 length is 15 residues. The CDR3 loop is CASTLRAGGGNTIYF. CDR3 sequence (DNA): TGTGCCAGCACCCTAAGGGCAGGGGGGGGAAACACCATATATTTT.

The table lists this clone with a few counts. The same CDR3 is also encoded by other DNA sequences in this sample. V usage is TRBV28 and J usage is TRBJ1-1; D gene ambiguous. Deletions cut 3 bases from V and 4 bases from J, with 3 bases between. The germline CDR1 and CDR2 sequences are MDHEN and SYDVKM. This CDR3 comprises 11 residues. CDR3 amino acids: CASSFGTEAFF. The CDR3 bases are TGTGCCAGCAGTTTCGGCACTGAAGCTTTCTTT.

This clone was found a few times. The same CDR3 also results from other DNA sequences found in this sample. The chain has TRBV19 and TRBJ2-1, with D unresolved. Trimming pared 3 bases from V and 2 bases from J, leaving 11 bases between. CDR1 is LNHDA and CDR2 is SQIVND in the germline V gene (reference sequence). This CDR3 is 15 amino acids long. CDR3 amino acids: CASSIPGLAYNEQFF. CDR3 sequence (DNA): TGTGCCAGTAGTATCCCAGGCCTAGCCTACAATGAGCAGTTCTTC.

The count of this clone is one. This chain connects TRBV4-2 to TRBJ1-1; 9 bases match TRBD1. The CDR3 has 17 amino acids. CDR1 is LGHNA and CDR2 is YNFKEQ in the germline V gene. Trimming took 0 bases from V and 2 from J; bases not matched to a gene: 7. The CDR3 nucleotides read TGTGCCAGCAGCCAAGATAGGGACAGGGACTCCAACACTGAAGCTTTCTTT. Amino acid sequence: CASSQDRDRDSNTEAFF.

The CDR3 DNA reads TGTGCCAGCAGCGTAGGCCCCCCGCGGGAGGGCACAGATACGCAGTATTTT. Translating it yields CASSVGPPREGTDTQYF. The rearrangement uses TRBV9 and TRBJ2-3; 8 bases line up with TRBD2. J was trimmed by 1 base and V by 0 bases; bases with no gene match: 7. The CDR3 extends over 17 amino acids. Per the germline V gene, CDR1 is SGDLS and CDR2 is YYNGEE.

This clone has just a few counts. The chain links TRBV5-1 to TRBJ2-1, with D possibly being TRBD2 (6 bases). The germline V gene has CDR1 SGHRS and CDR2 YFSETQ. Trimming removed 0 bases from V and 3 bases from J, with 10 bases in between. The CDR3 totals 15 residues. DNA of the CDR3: TGCGCCAGCAGCTTGGAACCGGGACTCTACAATGAGCAGTTCTTC. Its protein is CASSLEPGLYNEQFF.

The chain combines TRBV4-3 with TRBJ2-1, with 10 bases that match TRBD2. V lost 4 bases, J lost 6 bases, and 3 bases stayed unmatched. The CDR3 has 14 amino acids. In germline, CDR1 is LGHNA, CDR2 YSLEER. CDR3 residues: CASSPSGSRNEQFF. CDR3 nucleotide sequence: TGCGCCAGCAGCCCTAGCGGGAGTCGCAATGAGCAGTTCTTC.

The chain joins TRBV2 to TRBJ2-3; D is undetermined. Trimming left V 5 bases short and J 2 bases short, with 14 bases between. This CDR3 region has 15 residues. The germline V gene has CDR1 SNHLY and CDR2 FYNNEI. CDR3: CASSPIPIPTDTQYF. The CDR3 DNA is TGTGCCAGCAGTCCTATACCAATACCCACAGATACGCAGTATTTT.

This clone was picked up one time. CDR3 amino acids: CASSQIRNYGYTF. Written as DNA, the CDR3 is TGTGCCAGCAGCCAAATCCGTAACTATGGCTACACCTTC. V and J are TRBV7-3 and TRBJ1-2; unclear D gene. This CDR3 has 13 residues. The germline V and J ends were trimmed by 5 bases and 1 base, with 8 bases remaining between them. Germline-derived CDR1 and CDR2 are SGHTA and FQGTGA.

Here the CDR3 DNA reads TGTGCCATCAGTCGTTGGGGGCAGGAATACAATGAGCAGTTCTTC. Translating it yields CAISRWGQEYNEQFF. This chain connects TRBV10-3 to TRBJ2-1; maybe TRBD1 (6 bases). The ends were cut back, 5 bases at V and 4 bases at J, with 15 bases in the middle. The V gene's germline CDR1 is ENHRY and CDR2 SYGVKD. This CDR3 has 15 residues.

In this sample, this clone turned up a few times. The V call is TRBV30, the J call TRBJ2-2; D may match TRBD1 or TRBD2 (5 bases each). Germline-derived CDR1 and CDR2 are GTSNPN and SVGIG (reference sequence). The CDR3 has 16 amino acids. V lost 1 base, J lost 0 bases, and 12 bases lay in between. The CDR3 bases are TGTGCCTGGAGTGGGGGGACCGCTGCGAACACCGGGGAGCTGTTTTTT. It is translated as CAWSGGTAANTGELFF.

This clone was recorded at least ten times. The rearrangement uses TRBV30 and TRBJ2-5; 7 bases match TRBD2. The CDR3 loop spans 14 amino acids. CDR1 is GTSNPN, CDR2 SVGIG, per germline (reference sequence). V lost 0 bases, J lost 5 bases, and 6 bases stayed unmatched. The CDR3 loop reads CAWSVPGGVETQYF. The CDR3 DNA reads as TGTGCCTGGAGTGTACCGGGGGGAGTTGAGACCCAGTACTTC.

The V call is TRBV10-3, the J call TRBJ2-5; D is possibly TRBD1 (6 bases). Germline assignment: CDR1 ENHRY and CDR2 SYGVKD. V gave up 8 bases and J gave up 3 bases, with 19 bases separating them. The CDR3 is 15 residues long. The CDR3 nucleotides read TGTGCCATCCGCGGAGCAACAGGGAGTAAAGAGACCCAGTACTTC. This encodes CAIRGATGSKETQYF.

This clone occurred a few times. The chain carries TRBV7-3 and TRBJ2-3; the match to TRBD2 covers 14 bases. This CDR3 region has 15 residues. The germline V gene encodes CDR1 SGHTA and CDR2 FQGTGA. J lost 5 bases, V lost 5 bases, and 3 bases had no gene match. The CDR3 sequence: CASSPGLAGGDTQYF. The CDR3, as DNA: TGTGCCAGCAGCCCAGGACTAGCGGGAGGAGATACGCAGTATTTT.

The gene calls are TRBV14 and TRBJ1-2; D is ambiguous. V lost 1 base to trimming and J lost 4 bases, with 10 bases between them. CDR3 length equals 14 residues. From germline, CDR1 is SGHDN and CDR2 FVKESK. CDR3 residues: CASSQVPQSYGYTF. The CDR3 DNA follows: TGTGCCAGCAGCCAAGTCCCTCAGAGCTATGGCTACACCTTC.

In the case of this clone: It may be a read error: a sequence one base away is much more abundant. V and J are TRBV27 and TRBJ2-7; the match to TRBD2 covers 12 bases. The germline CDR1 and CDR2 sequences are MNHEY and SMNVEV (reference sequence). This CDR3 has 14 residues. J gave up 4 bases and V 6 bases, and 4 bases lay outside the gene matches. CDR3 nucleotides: TGTGCCAGCAGCACAGGGACTAGCGGGTACGAGCAGTACTTC. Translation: CASSTGTSGYEQYF.

The CDR3 DNA reads TGTGCCAGCAGCACTCGGGCCCTCGCCGGGACAAGGTACGAGCAGTACTTC. This translates into CASSTRALAGTRYEQYF. This chain links TRBV28 with TRBJ2-7; a possible D gene is TRBD1 (6 bases). The CDR3 is made up of 17 amino acids. Looked up from germline, CDR1 is MDHEN and CDR2 is SYDVKM. V was trimmed by 6 bases and J by 4 bases, leaving 25 bases between them.

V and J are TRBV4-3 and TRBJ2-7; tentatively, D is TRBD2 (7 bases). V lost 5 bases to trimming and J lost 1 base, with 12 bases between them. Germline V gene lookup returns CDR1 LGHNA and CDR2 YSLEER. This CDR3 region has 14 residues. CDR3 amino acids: CASSWGRGSYEQYF. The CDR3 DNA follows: TGCGCCAGCAGCTGGGGGAGGGGGTCCTACGAGCAGTACTTC.

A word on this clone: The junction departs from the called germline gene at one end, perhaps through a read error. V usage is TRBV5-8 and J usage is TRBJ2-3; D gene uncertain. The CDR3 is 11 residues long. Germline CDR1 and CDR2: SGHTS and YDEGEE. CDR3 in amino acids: CASSFGDFRSF. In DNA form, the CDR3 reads TGTGCCAGCAGCTTCGGAGATTTTCGGTCTTTT.

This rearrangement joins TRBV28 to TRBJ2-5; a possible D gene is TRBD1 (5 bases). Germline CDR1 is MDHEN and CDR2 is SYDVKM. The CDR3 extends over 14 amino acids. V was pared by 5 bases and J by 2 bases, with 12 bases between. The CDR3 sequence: CASSTRQTQETQYF. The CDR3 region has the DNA TGTGCCAGCAGTACACGACAGACTCAAGAGACCCAGTACTTC.

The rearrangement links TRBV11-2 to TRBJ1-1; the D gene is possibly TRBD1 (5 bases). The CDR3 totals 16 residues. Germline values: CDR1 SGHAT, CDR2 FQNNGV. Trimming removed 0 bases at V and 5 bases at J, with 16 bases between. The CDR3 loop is CASSLDLGGGGTEAFF. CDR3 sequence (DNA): TGTGCCAGCAGCTTAGATCTTGGGGGAGGAGGTACTGAAGCTTTCTTT.